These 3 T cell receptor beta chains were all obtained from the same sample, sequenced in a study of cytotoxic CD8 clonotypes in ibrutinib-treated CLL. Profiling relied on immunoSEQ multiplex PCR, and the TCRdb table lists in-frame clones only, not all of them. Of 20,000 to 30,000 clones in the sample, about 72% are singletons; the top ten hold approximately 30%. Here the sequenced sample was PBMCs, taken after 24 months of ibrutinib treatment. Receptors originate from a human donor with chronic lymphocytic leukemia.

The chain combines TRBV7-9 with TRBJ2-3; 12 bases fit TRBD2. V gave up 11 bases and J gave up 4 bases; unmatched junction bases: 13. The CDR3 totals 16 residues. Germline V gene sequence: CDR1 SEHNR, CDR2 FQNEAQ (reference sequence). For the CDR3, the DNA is TGTGCCTTCAGACCCACACTAGCGGGGGGCCCAGATACGCAGTATTTT. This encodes CAFRPTLAGGPDTQYF.

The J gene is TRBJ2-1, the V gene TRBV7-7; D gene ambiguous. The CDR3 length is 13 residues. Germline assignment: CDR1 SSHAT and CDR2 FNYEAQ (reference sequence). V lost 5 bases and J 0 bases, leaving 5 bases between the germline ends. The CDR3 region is CASSRDSYNEQFF. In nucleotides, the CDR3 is TGTGCCAGCAGCCGCGACTCCTACAATGAGCAGTTCTTC.

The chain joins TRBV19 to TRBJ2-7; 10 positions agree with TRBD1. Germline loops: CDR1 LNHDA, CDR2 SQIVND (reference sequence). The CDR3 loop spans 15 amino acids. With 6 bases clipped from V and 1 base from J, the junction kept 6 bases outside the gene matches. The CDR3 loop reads CASSRDRGSSYEQYF. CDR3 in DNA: TGTGCCAGTAGCAGGGACAGGGGATCGTCCTACGAGCAGTACTTC. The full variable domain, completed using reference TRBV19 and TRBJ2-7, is DGGITQSPKYLFRKEGQNVTLSCEQNLNHDAMYWYRQDPGQGLRLIYYSQIVNDFQKGDIAEGYSVSREKKESFPLTVTSAQKNPTAFYLCASSRDRGSSYEQYFGPGTRLTVT.